These 13 T cell receptor beta chains were all obtained from the same sample, sequenced in a study of T cell repertoires and Cas9 in healthy adults. Here immunoSEQ multiplex PCR was the method, and the copy in TCRdb shows in-frame clones only, minus some. The sample has around 23,000 clones, 80% to 95% seen once. The specimen sequenced was CD4+ effector T cells (CD127+, CD25-, CD137-, CD154-) from PBMCs; culture status not recorded. The receptors derive from a human donor in good health.

Only one count was recorded for this clone. The V and J genes are TRBV5-1 and TRBJ1-2; the match to TRBD1 covers 7 bases. J lost 0 bases, V lost 4 bases, and 6 bases had no gene match. Germline V gene sequence: CDR1 SGHRS, CDR2 YFSETQ. This CDR3 has 15 amino acids. CDR3: CASSVRDSTNYGYTF. The CDR3 region has the DNA TGCGCCAGCAGCGTTCGGGACAGCACTAACTATGGCTACACCTTC.

The V call is TRBV19, the J call TRBJ1-2; weak D call: TRBD1 (5 bases). Germline V gene lookup returns CDR1 LNHDA and CDR2 SQIVND (reference sequence). V lost 5 bases to trimming and J lost 4 bases, with 23 bases between them. The CDR3 covers 17 residues. DNA of the CDR3: TGTGCCAGTAGTTGTAGAGGGGCAAATCGAAAGACCTATGGCTACACCTTC. Translating gives CASSCRGANRKTYGYTF.

The chain uses TRBV7-2 and TRBJ2-3; 11 bases fit TRBD2. The CDR3 consists of 18 residues. V shed 1 base and J 3 bases; nucleotides not matched to a gene: 9. Per germline, CDR1 SGHTA and CDR2 FQGNSA. DNA for the CDR3: TGTGCCAGCAGCTTAGACCGGCTAGCGGGGGGAGTAACAGATACGCAGTATTTT. This encodes CASSLDRLAGGVTDTQYF.

The chain combines TRBV27 with TRBJ2-3; D is uncertain. Trimming removed 8 bases at V and 0 bases at J, with 9 bases between. This CDR3 contains 13 residues. The germline gives CDR1 MNHEY, CDR2 SMNVEV (reference sequence). The CDR3 DNA sequence: TGTGCCAGCTCTACTTTTAGCACAGATACGCAGTATTTT. Protein sequence: CASSTFSTDTQYF.

The chain recombines TRBV5-1 with TRBJ2-3, with 9 bases matching TRBD2. The CDR3 totals 16 residues. The V gene end was trimmed by 0 bases and the J gene end by 4 bases; junction bases not matched to a gene: 6. The V gene's germline CDR1 is SGHRS and CDR2 YFSETQ. CDR3 DNA sequence: TGCGCCAGCAGCTTGGTCATAGCGGGAGCGTCAGATACGCAGTATTTT. This codes for CASSLVIAGASDTQYF. The full variable domain, rest sourced from reference TRBV5-1 and TRBJ2-3, is KAGVTQTPRYLIKTRGQQVTLSCSPISGHRSVSWYQQTPGQGLQFLFEYFSETQRNKGNFPGRFSGRQFSNSRSEMNVSTLELGDSALYLCASSLVIAGASDTQYFGPGTRLTVL.

The CDR3 here is CASSLAPGAGGTYNSPLHF. The CDR3 region has the DNA TGTGCCAGCAGCTTGGCCCCCGGTGCGGGGGGGACGTATAATTCACCCCTCCACTTT. The V and J genes are TRBV5-4 and TRBJ1-6; perhaps TRBD1 as D (5 bases). Trimming pared 0 bases from V and 4 bases from J, leaving 20 bases between. The CDR3 consists of 19 residues. Germline-derived CDR1 and CDR2 are SGHNT and YYREEE (reference sequence).

The gene calls are TRBV7-8 and TRBJ2-1; D is perhaps TRBD1 (6 bases). This CDR3 region has 22 residues. Trimming cost V 1 base and J 8 bases, with 36 bases left between them. CDR1 and CDR2 from the germline V gene are SGHVS and FQNEAQ. The CDR3 loop is CASSLVLWGQKLSGHRQYEQFF. CDR3 nucleotides: TGTGCCAGCAGCTTAGTTCTCTGGGGGCAAAAGCTTTCGGGGCATCGACAGTATGAGCAGTTCTTC.

V gene TRBV7-2 combines with J gene TRBJ2-2; TRBD1 aligns across 7 bases. CDR3 length: 16 residues. Germline CDR1 reads SGHTA; CDR2 reads FQGNSA. V lost 3 bases and J lost 3; bases outside the gene matches: 7. The CDR3: CASSFSGTVDTGELFF. In DNA, the CDR3 is TGTGCCAGCAGCTTCTCCGGGACAGTGGACACCGGGGAGCTGTTTTTT.

The chain links TRBV5-1 to TRBJ2-5; D gene ambiguous. With 3 bases removed from V and 4 bases from J, the gap between germline ends came to 10 bases. The CDR3 has 13 residues. The germline V gene encodes CDR1 SGHRS and CDR2 YFSETQ. The CDR3 region is CASSSSIRETQYF. The DNA of the CDR3 is TGCGCCAGCAGCTCATCTATACGAGAGACCCAGTACTTC.

The chain couples TRBV4-1 to TRBJ2-2; D perhaps matches TRBD2 (5 bases). V lost 3 bases and J 2 bases, leaving 10 bases between the germline ends. The germline V gene has CDR1 MGHRA and CDR2 YSYEKL. CDR3 length equals 15 residues. The CDR3 here is CASSHRTPNTGELFF. The CDR3 region has the DNA TGCGCCAGCAGCCATAGGACTCCCAACACCGGGGAGCTGTTTTTT.

J is TRBJ1-1 and V is TRBV27; D unresolved. Germline V gene sequence: CDR1 MNHEY, CDR2 SMNVEV (reference sequence). Trimming removed 5 bases at V and 1 base at J, with 11 bases between. There are 14 residues in the CDR3. The CDR3 protein is CASSMGIGNTEAFF. CDR3 bases: TGTGCCAGCAGTATGGGGATCGGGAACACTGAAGCTTTCTTT.

This clone appeared a single time. The V call is TRBV12-5, the J call TRBJ1-5, with 12 bases lining up with TRBD1. CDR1 is LGHNT and CDR2 is FRNRAP in the germline V gene. The CDR3 runs to 18 residues. Trimming cost V 0 bases and J 4 bases; bases outside gene matches: 7. Here the CDR3 reads CASGLVLGTGGGNQPQHF. The CDR3 nucleotides are TGTGCTAGTGGTTTGGTACTGGGGACAGGGGGCGGGAATCAGCCCCAGCATTTT.

This clone was counted once. The chain uses TRBV28 and TRBJ2-7, with D perhaps matching TRBD2 (6 bases). Trimming removed 8 bases at V and 4 bases at J, with 15 bases between. CDR3 length: 13 residues. Germline V gene sequence: CDR1 MDHEN, CDR2 SYDVKM. The CDR3 is CASLGGPLYEQYV. The CDR3 DNA reads as TGTGCCAGCCTGGGAGGACCCTTATACGAGCAGTACGTC.